Sequencing of this T cell receptor (beta chain) was carried out in a study of T cells after yellow fever vaccination (dated by TCRdb to between 2018 and 2020). In the study overall: Libraries from fractions with low cell numbers were prepared with the SMART-Seq v4 Ultra Low Input RNA kit. Bulk TCR alpha and beta repertoires were sequenced longitudinally to track T-cell clones before and after primary and booster YFV17D yellow fever vaccination. Blood samples were taken at several timepoints before and after primary and secondary immunization, and bulk PBMC replicates and cell subsets were isolated. Two healthy male donors, one aged 18 to 30 and one aged 30 to 40 years, were included in the cohort.

CDR1 and CDR2 are drawn from the germline V gene: SGHRS, YFSETQ. Its CDR3 holds 14 amino acids, cysteine through phenylalanine. Just CDR3 DNA is preserved here, 42 bases in frame from base 1. A distance of 11 bases separates the germline ends of V and J, which lose 5 bases and 0 bases respectively. Sequencing relied on an Illumina NovaSeq 6000. TCR cDNA was synthesized by 5'RACE template switching, through which a universal primer site and unique molecular identifiers were introduced. Priming for cDNA synthesis came from both the TCR alpha and TCR beta constant segments. Two PCR steps were used to amplify libraries, with sample barcodes and sequencing adapters being added in the second step. Sequencing of libraries was performed on Illumina HiSeq 2500 (2x100 bp) or NovaSeq (2x150 bp). The paper's processing steps were these. MIGEC handled demultiplexing of reads and collapsing into UMI consensus sequences, while MiXCR performed V(D)J alignment. Vaccine-responding clonotypes were identified with edgeR using replicate PBMC samples, with FDR below 0.01 and a log2 fold change above 5 up to day 15 being required. Bulk clonotypes were assigned CD4 or CD8 identity according to which sequenced CD4 or CD8 repertoire held them at higher abundance. TCRdb cleaned the public reads at Q25 with fastp, built clones with MiXCR and kept in-frame beta chains. For every CDR3 protein sequence, its rows merge into one entry that carries the most common genes and DNA. The V and J calls were not made by the authors but by TCRdb's processing. This sample has fewer than 500,000 distinct CDR3 sequences in its table, and around 20% of those were observed once. The ten largest make up over 15% of the sample.

This clonotype was seen more than once but under ten times. There is no known antigen for this receptor. No qualities accompany the bases; no much larger clone lies one base away. Overall study results and their limits: Computational filtering was needed because FACS-sorted repertoires could contain abundant contaminating clonotypes from the bulk population. Only a couple of donors were included in the study, so the extent to which the findings can be generalized is limited. A small share of clonotypes occurred in both CD4 and CD8 compartments, likely arising from convergent recombination. After the booster, most clones that had expanded after primary vaccination were detected again (about 95% of CD4 and roughly nine tenths of CD8), suggesting broad maintenance of memory. The secondary T-cell response was weaker than the primary response but faster, peaking on day 5 instead of day 15.

Taken with the paper, the label for treatment or condition translates to: live attenuated yellow fever vaccine strain. Two biological replicates of bulk PBMCs were collected at each blood-draw timepoint. PBMCs were isolated from peripheral blood using a standard Ficoll-Paque protocol. TriZol was used to extract RNA from bulk PBMCs, from CD4 and CD8 fractions, and from dextramer-positive and dextramer-negative fractions. The V and J genes are TRBV5-1 and TRBJ2-5, and TRBD1 may be the D gene, going by 6 matching bases. This clonotype was obtained from a man between 18 and 35 years old who received the YFV17D yellow fever vaccine. The sample was PBMCs, taken before the yellow fever booster vaccination. CDR3 region: CASRPGDYQETQYF. The bases are TGCGCCAGCAGGCCAGGGGATTACCAAGAGACCCAGTACTTC.